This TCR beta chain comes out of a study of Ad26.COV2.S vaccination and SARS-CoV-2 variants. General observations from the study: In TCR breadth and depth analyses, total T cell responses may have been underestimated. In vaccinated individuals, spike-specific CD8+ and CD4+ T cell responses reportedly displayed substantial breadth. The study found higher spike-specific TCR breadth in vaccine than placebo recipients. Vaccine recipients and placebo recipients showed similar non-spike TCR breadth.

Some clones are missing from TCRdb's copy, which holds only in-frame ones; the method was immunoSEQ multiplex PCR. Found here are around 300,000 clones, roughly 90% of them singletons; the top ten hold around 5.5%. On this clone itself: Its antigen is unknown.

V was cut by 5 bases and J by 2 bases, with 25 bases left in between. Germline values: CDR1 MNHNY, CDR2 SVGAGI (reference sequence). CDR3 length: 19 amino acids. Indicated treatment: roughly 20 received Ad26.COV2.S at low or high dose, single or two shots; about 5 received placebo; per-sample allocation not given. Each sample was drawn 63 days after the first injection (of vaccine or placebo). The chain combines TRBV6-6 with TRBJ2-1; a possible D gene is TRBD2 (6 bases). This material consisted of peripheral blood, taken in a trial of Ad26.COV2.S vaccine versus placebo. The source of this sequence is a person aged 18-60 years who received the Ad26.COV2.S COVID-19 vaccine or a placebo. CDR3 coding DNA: TGTGCCAGCAGTCCCCTAACGTCGGGTGTACTAGCCCCCTACAATGAGCAGTTCTTC. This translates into CASSPLTSGVLAPYNEQFF.